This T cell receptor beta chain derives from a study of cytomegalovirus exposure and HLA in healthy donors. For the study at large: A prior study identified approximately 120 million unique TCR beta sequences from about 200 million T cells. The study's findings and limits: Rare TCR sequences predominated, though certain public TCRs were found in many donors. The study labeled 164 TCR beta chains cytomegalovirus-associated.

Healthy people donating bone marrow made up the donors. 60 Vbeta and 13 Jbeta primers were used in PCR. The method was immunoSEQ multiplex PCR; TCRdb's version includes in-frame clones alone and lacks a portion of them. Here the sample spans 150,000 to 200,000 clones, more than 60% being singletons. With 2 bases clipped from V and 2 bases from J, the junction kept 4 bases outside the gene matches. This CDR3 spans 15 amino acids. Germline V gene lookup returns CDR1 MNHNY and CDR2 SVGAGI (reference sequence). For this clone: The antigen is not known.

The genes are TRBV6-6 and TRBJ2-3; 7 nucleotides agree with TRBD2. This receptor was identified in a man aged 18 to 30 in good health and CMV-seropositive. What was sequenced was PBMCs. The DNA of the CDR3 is TGTGCCAGCAGTTACACGGGACTATCCACAGATACGCAGTATTTT. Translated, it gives CASSYTGLSTDTQYF.